This TCR beta chain was identified in a study of CD8 T cell repertoires and HIV-1 epitope variants. Across the study: Twenty-five autologous and known Gag and Nef epitope variant peptides each stimulated T cells separately. Enriched T cells were co-cultured with equal autologous T cell-negative cells. Study-wide points: Eight or nine antigen-specific TCR beta clonotypes were found; roughly six seemed cross-reactive to variants.

A note on this clone: Its target is unknown.

Sequencing was performed with immunoSEQ multiplex PCR; in TCRdb, only in-frame clones are kept and a portion is missing. The profile covers more than 4,500 clones, with 67% appearing a single time and roughly two fifths taken by the ten largest. The CDR3 has 14 amino acids. CDR1 is MNHNY, CDR2 SVGAGI, per germline (reference sequence). V was shortened by 7 bases and J by 7 bases, with 17 bases between the two germline ends. The TCR originated in a male donor with HIV. Source material: cultured CD8+ T cells derived from PBMCs. This sequence joins TRBV6-6 and TRBJ2-1; D perhaps matches TRBD1 (5 bases). The DNA for the CDR3 is TGTGCCAGCACAAGGGGCCAGGGTATGAATGAGCAGTTCTTC. Its translation is CASTRGQGMNEQFF.